This T cell receptor beta chain was observed in a study of T cell clones after liver transplantation. Generated by immunoSEQ multiplex PCR, the TCRdb table keeps only in-frame clones and is missing some. The sample gives about 71,000 clones, 80% of which show up once; about 0.79% is in the top ten. The CDR3 has 16 amino acids. Sample: CD4+ T cells from blood, taken 12 months after liver transplant. The TCR sequence derives from a human patient who received a liver transplant. The graft donor may account for some of the T cells. The genes are TRBV12-1 and TRBJ1-5; TRBD1, the D gene given by the table, was not confirmed from the DNA. TRBV12-1 is a pseudogene locus. The DNA for the CDR3 is TGTGCCAGCAGCTTTGGCCGACAGGGTGAGGATCAGCCCCAGCATTTT. Encoded protein: CASSFGRQGEDQPQHF.